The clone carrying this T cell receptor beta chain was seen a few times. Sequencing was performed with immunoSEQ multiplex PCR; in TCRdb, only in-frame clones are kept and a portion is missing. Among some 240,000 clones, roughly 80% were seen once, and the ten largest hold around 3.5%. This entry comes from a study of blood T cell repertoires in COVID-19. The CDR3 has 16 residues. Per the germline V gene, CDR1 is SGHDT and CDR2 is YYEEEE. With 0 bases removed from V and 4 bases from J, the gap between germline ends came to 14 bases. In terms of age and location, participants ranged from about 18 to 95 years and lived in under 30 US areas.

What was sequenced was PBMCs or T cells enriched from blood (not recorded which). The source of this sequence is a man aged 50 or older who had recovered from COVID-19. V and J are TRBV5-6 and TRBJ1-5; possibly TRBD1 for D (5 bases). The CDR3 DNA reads TGTGCCAGCAGCTTGGATGGGGGGAGTCCAAATCAGCCCCAGCATTTT. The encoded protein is CASSLDGGSPNQPQHF.